These 26 T cell receptor beta chains were sequenced from one sample in a study of blood T cell repertoires in COVID-19. TCRdb's table, derived via immunoSEQ multiplex PCR, lists solely in-frame clones and lacks some. This sample yields some 150,000 clones, of which roughly 90% are seen a single time; roughly 4% belongs to the top ten. Sequences were obtained from PBMCs or T cells enriched from blood (not recorded which). All receptors come from a man aged 45-60 years who had recovered from COVID-19.

The chain uses TRBV9 and TRBJ2-2; TRBD2 matches at 10 bases. J was trimmed by 6 bases and V by 1 base; bases with no gene match: 3. The germline gives CDR1 SGDLS, CDR2 YYNGEE. CDR3 size: 15 residues. CDR3 region: CASSVFLAGAGELFF. CDR3 nucleotides: TGTGCCAGCAGCGTATTCCTAGCGGGAGCCGGGGAGCTGTTTTTT.

The J gene is TRBJ2-7, the V gene TRBV20-1, with 7 nucleotides matching TRBD1. V dropped 3 bases and J dropped 2; count of bases not matched to a gene: 19. The germline gives CDR1 DFQATT, CDR2 SNEGSKA (reference sequence). The CDR3 spans 18 residues. CDR3 sequence: CSASGALSTGEWAYEQYF. The CDR3 DNA reads TGCAGTGCTAGTGGGGCCCTAAGTACAGGGGAATGGGCCTACGAGCAGTACTTC.

V is TRBV6-5 and J is TRBJ1-6; no reliable D call. Trimming removed 5 bases at V and 7 bases at J, with 9 bases between. This CDR3 comprises 13 residues. In germline, CDR1 is MNHEY, CDR2 SVGAGI. The CDR3 reads CASSRVQNSPLHF. The CDR3 DNA reads TGTGCCAGCAGTCGGGTGCAAAATTCACCCCTCCACTTT.

This clone has a handful of counts. The chain links TRBV24-1 to TRBJ1-2, with 11 nucleotides matching TRBD1. J was trimmed by 7 bases and V by 3 bases; bases with no gene match: 12. Germline V gene sequence: CDR1 KGHDR, CDR2 SFDVKD. The length of the CDR3 is 17 residues. The CDR3 nucleotides read TGTGCCACCAGTGATACCCGGACAGGGGGCGCGAGTGTTGGCTACACCTTC. It specifies CATSDTRTGGASVGYTF.

The chain combines TRBV27 with TRBJ1-1; maybe TRBD1 (5 bases). Germline CDR1 is MNHEY and CDR2 is SMNVEV (reference sequence). The V gene lost 6 bases and the J gene lost 0 bases, with 14 bases spanning the gap. The CDR3 extends over 15 amino acids. The DNA for the CDR3 is TGTGCCAGCAGATCAACGAGGACAATGAACACTGAAGCTTTCTTT. Translation gives CASRSTRTMNTEAFF.

This sequence joins TRBV19 and TRBJ1-5; tentatively, D is TRBD1 (6 bases). This CDR3 is built from 15 residues. CDR1 is LNHDA and CDR2 is SQIVND in the germline V gene (reference sequence). Trimming removed 5 bases from V and 4 bases from J, with 15 bases in between. The CDR3 loop is CASSARRTVNQPQHF. CDR3 DNA sequence: TGTGCCAGTAGTGCCAGAAGGACAGTAAATCAGCCCCAGCATTTT.

This chain uses TRBV18 with TRBJ1-2; TRBD1 might be the D (5 bases). The CDR3 length is 15 residues. Trimming took off 2 bases at V and 4 bases at J, with 14 bases between the two ends. CDR1 and CDR2 (germline): KGHSH, LQKENI. The DNA for the CDR3 is TGTGCCAGCTCACCAGCAGGGTCCTCCGGCTATGGCTACACCTTC. It is translated as CASSPAGSSGYGYTF.

The chain is built from TRBV28 and TRBJ1-5; 9 bases agree with TRBD1. The V gene's germline CDR1 is MDHEN and CDR2 SYDVKM. The CDR3 contains 12 residues. The ends lost 8 bases at V and 7 bases at J; junction bases unmatched: 3. The CDR3 DNA sequence: TGTGCCAGCCAAACAGGGGGCCAGCCCCAGCATTTT. Translating it yields CASQTGGQPQHF.

The chain employs TRBV28 and TRBJ2-1; TRBD2 agrees at 11 bases. The trim removed 3 bases at V and 7 bases at J, leaving 5 bases unmatched. The CDR3 sequence is 15 residues long. Germline CDR1 reads MDHEN; CDR2 reads SYDVKM. The CDR3 loop reads CASSLRGLAANEQFF. DNA of the CDR3: TGTGCCAGCAGTTTGAGGGGACTAGCGGCTAATGAGCAGTTCTTC.

V gene TRBV4-3 combines with J gene TRBJ1-5; D not certain. The germline V gene has CDR1 LGHNA and CDR2 YSLEER. The CDR3 spans 13 residues. The V gene lost 4 bases and the J gene lost 3 bases, with 7 bases spanning the gap. The CDR3 here is CASSLTDNQPQHF. DNA for the CDR3: TGCGCCAGCAGCCTCACAGACAATCAGCCCCAGCATTTT.

The chain carries TRBV5-5 and TRBJ1-2; 9 bases line up with TRBD1. The length of the CDR3 is 15 residues. Germline lookup yields CDR1 SGHKS and CDR2 YYEKEE (reference sequence). With V trimmed by 4 bases and J by 0 bases, 4 bases remained unmatched. The CDR3 coding sequence is TGTGCCAGCAGCCCTGGGGACAGGGCTAACTATGGCTACACCTTC. It specifies CASSPGDRANYGYTF.

The rearrangement joins TRBV30 to TRBJ2-3; weak D call: TRBD2 (5 bases). The V gene lost 2 bases and the J gene lost 6 bases, with 6 bases spanning the gap. The germline CDR1 and CDR2 sequences are GTSNPN and SVGIG (reference sequence). There are 11 residues in the CDR3. The CDR3 DNA reads as TGTGCCTGGAGTTCGGGGGATACGCAGTATTTT. It codes for CAWSSGDTQYF.

J is TRBJ2-2 and V is TRBV28; D is possibly TRBD2 (5 bases). The CDR3 is made up of 15 amino acids. Germline assignment: CDR1 MDHEN and CDR2 SYDVKM. The V and J ends lost 5 bases and 0 bases respectively, with 10 bases between them. The CDR3 DNA reads TGTGCCAGCAGTACACGGGGTCCGAACACCGGGGAGCTGTTTTTT. As protein: CASSTRGPNTGELFF.

This clone was detected only once. The genes are TRBV19 and TRBJ1-5, with 7 nucleotides matching TRBD1. The CDR3 covers 14 residues. V trimming: 3 bases; J trimming: 4 bases; junction bases outside the gene matches: 3. Germline-derived CDR1 and CDR2 are LNHDA and SQIVND (reference sequence). CDR3 nucleotide sequence: TGTGCCAGTAGTATCAGGGACAGAAATCAGCCCCAGCATTTT. Translation gives CASSIRDRNQPQHF.

The rearrangement joins TRBV19 to TRBJ2-2; TRBD2 agrees at 13 bases. Germline loops: CDR1 LNHDA, CDR2 SQIVND (reference sequence). The length of the CDR3 is 15 residues. V was pared by 6 bases and J by 6 bases, with 4 bases of the junction left unmatched. This chain's CDR3 is CASRNGLAGAGELFF. CDR3 nucleotide sequence: TGTGCCAGTAGGAACGGACTAGCGGGGGCCGGGGAGCTGTTTTTT.

J is TRBJ1-1 and V is TRBV5-8; D uncertain. The germline V gene encodes CDR1 SGHTS and CDR2 YDEGEE. The length of the CDR3 is 13 residues. V dropped 0 bases and J dropped 6 bases, with 9 bases sitting between them. The chain's CDR3 is CASSLVLGAEAFF. DNA for the CDR3: TGTGCCAGCAGCTTGGTACTCGGGGCTGAAGCTTTCTTT.

V gene TRBV7-2 combines with J gene TRBJ2-1; 8 bases fit TRBD2. The CDR3 consists of 15 residues. The V gene's germline CDR1 is SGHTA and CDR2 FQGNSA. After removal of 6 bases from V and 4 bases from J, the junction contained 8 bases not matched to a gene. The CDR3 DNA follows: TGTGCCAGCAGAACTAAAGCGGGAGCATACAATGAGCAGTTCTTC. Residues: CASRTKAGAYNEQFF.

This chain joins TRBV6-5 and TRBJ1-2; D gene unclear. Trimming removed 2 bases at V and 3 bases at J, with 13 bases between. Germline loops: CDR1 MNHEY, CDR2 SVGAGI. The CDR3 has 15 residues. CDR3: CASSYDGSRYYGYTF. Written as DNA, the CDR3 is TGTGCCAGCAGTTACGATGGGAGTCGGTACTATGGCTACACCTTC.

This clone appeared once. The chain joins TRBV19 to TRBJ1-4; 8 bases are shared with TRBD1. There are 15 residues in the CDR3. V lost 4 bases to trimming and J lost 2 bases; unmatched junction nucleotides: 3. Germline V lookup: CDR1 LNHDA, CDR2 SQIVND (reference sequence). DNA for the CDR3: TGTGCCAGTAGTAAAAGACAGGGGACTAATGAAAAACTGTTTTTT. This translates into CASSKRQGTNEKLFF.

The V call is TRBV2, the J call TRBJ2-5; TRBD2 aligns across 10 bases. Germline V lookup: CDR1 SNHLY, CDR2 FYNNEI. V gave up 7 bases and J gave up 8 bases; unmatched junction bases: 10. The CDR3 spans 14 residues. In DNA form, the CDR3 reads TGTGCCAGCATAGCGCTAGCGGGGGCAGGAACCCAGTACTTC. This encodes CASIALAGAGTQYF.

This clone was seen once. This chain connects TRBV7-2 to TRBJ1-2, with D possibly matching TRBD1 (6 bases). V was trimmed by 5 bases and J by 7 bases, leaving 23 bases between them. The germline gives CDR1 SGHTA, CDR2 FQGNSA. The CDR3 runs 16 residues. The CDR3: CASSTVTSSVGGGYTF. CDR3 coding DNA: TGTGCCAGCAGCACCGTTACCTCATCGGTAGGGGGTGGCTACACCTTC.

The rearrangement joins TRBV7-2 to TRBJ2-3; TRBD2 aligns across 9 bases. CDR3 length equals 15 residues. With V trimmed by 6 bases and J by 0 bases, 4 bases remained unmatched. Germline V gene data show CDR1 as SGHTA and CDR2 as FQGNSA. The CDR3 DNA sequence: TGTGCCAGCAGAAGACTAGCGGCTAGCACAGATACGCAGTATTTT. Translation: CASRRLAASTDTQYF.

The gene calls are TRBV4-3 and TRBJ2-3; 8 bases align to TRBD1. The J segment lost 7 bases and the V segment lost 0 bases, leaving 6 bases of the junction unmatched. The germline gives CDR1 LGHNA, CDR2 YSLEER. The CDR3 spans 15 residues. CDR3 in DNA: TGCGCCAGCAGCCAAGATTGGACAGGGCTTAATACGCAGTATTTT. It encodes CASSQDWTGLNTQYF.

This clone is labeled medium-sized. V and J are TRBV5-1 and TRBJ2-7; 8 bases agree with TRBD1. The length of the CDR3 is 14 residues. After removal of 1 base from V and 5 bases from J, the junction contained 5 bases not matched to a gene. Germline V gives CDR1 SGHRS, CDR2 YFSETQ. The CDR3 here is CASSLPGGWNEQYF. The CDR3 coding sequence is TGCGCCAGCAGCTTGCCAGGGGGCTGGAACGAGCAGTACTTC.

The V gene is TRBV27, the J gene TRBJ2-3; 8 bases align to TRBD1. CDR3 length: 15 amino acids. V lost 4 bases, J lost 0 bases, and 3 bases stayed unmatched. Germline CDR1 is MNHEY and CDR2 is SMNVEV (reference sequence). The CDR3 region has the DNA TGTGCCAGCAGTTCCGGGACAGGAAGCACAGATACGCAGTATTTT. Residues: CASSSGTGSTDTQYF.

The chain links TRBV3-1 (or the pseudogene TRBV3-2) to TRBJ2-1; D might be TRBD2 (6 bases). Trimming cost V 1 base and J 8 bases, with 9 bases left between them. Per the germline V gene, CDR1 is LGHDT and CDR2 is YNNKEL (reference sequence). The CDR3 totals 13 residues. The CDR3 loop is CASSQGTSHEQFF. In nucleotides, the CDR3 is TGTGCCAGCAGCCAAGGCACTAGCCATGAGCAGTTCTTC.